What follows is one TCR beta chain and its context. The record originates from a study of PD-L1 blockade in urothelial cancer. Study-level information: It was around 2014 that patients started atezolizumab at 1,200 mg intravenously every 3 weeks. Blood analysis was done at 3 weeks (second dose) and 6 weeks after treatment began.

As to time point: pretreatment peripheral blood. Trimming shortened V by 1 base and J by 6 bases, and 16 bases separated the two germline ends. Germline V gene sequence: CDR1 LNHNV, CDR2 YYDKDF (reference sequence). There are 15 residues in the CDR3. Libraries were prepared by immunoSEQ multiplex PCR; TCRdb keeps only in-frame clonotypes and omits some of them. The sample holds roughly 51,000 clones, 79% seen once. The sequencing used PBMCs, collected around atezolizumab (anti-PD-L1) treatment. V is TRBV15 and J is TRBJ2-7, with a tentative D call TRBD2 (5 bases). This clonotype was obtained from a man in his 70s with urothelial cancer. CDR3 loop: CATSRAQEAIVEQYF. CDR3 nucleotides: TGTGCCACCAGCAGAGCGCAGGAGGCTATAGTCGAGCAGTACTTC.